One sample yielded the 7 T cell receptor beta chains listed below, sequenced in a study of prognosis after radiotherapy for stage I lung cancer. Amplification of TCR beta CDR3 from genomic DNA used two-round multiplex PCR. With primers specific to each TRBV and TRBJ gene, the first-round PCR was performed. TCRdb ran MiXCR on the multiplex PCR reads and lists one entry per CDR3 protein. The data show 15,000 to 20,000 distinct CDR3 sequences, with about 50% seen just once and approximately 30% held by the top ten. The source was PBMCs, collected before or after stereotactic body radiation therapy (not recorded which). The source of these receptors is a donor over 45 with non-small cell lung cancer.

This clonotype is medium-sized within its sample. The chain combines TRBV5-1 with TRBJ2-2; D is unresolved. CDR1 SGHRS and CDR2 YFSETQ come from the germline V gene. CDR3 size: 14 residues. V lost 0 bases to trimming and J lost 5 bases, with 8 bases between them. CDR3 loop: CASSLEGLTGELFF. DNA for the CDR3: TGCGCCAGCAGCTTGGAAGGATTGACCGGGGAGCTGTTTTTT.

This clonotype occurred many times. CDR3 amino acids: CATSDLGAGGDGETQYF. CDR3 in DNA: TGTGCCACCAGTGATTTAGGGGCGGGAGGAGATGGAGAGACCCAGTACTTC. The V call is TRBV24-1, the J call TRBJ2-5; 8 positions match TRBD2. The CDR3 totals 17 residues. V shed 1 base and J 4 bases; nucleotides not matched to a gene: 10. Per the germline V gene, CDR1 is KGHDR and CDR2 is SFDVKD.

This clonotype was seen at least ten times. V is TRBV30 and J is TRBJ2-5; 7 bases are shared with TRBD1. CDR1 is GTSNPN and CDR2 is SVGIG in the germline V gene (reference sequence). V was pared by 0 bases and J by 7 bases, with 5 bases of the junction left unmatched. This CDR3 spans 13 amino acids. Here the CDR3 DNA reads TGTGCCTGGAGTGTAACAGGGGCTGGGACCCAGTACTTC. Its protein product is CAWSVTGAGTQYF.

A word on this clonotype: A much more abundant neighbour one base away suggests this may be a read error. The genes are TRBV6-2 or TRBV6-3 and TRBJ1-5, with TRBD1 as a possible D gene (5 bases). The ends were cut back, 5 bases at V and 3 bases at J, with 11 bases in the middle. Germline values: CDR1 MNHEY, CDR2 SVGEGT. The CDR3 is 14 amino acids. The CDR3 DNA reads TGTGCCAGCAGTGGATCAGGGATCAATCAGCCCCAGCATTTT. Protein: CASSGSGINQPQHF.

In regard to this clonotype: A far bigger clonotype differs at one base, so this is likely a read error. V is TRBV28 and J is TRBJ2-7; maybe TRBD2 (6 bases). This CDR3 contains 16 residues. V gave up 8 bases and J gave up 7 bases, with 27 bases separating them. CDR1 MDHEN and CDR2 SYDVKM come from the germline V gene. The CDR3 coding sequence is TGTGCCAGCTCGCGACCCGGGACTCCTTACCGGAATGAGCAGTACTTC. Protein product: CASSRPGTPYRNEQYF.

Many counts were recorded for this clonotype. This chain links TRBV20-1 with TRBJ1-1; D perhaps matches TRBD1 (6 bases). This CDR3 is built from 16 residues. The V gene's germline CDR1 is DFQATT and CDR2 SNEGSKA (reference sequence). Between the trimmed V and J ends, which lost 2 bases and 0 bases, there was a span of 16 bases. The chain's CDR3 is CSARRGTGRMNTEAFF. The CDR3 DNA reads TGCAGTGCTAGAAGGGGGACGGGAAGAATGAACACTGAAGCTTTCTTT.

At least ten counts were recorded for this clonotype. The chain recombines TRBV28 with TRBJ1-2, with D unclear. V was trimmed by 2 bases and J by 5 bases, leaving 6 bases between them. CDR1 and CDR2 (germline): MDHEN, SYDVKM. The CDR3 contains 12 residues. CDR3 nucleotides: TGTGCCAGCAGTTTAGGCCTGTATGGCTACACCTTC. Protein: CASSLGLYGYTF.